The 5 T cell receptor beta chains presented below share a single source sample, sequenced in a study of OX40 agonist ivuxolimab in advanced cancers. Assay used: immunoSEQ multiplex PCR; TCRdb lists only in-frame clones, some missing. Of approximately 99,000 clones listed, approximately 95% are singletons. Here the sequenced sample was CD4+ or CD8+ T cells sorted from blood, taken in a trial of the OX40 agonist ivuxolimab. The receptors stem from an adult with an advanced solid tumor such as melanoma, head and neck, liver or kidney cancer.

V usage is TRBV7-9 and J usage is TRBJ2-1; D not resolved. Germline assignment: CDR1 SEHNR and CDR2 FQNEAQ (reference sequence). This CDR3 is built from 18 residues. Trimming removed 1 base at V and 8 bases at J, with 24 bases between. This CDR3 reads CASSLVAIRSPTKDEQFF. CDR3 nucleotide sequence: TGTGCCAGCAGCTTAGTTGCCATTCGGTCACCAACTAAGGATGAGCAGTTCTTC.

The chain links TRBV9 to TRBJ2-1; 8 bases align to TRBD1. The CDR3 is made up of 12 amino acids. The germline gives CDR1 SGDLS, CDR2 YYNGEE. V lost 3 bases and J lost 9; bases outside the gene matches: 2. The CDR3 reads CASSADRGEQFF. The CDR3 coding sequence is TGTGCCAGCAGCGCCGACAGGGGTGAGCAGTTCTTC.

The chain has TRBV18 and TRBJ1-3, with 7 nucleotides matching TRBD1. The CDR3 spans 16 residues. From germline, CDR1 is KGHSH and CDR2 LQKENI. J lost 4 bases, V lost 4 bases, and 10 bases had no gene match. The CDR3 region is CASSLSGQSQGNTIYF. The CDR3 DNA is TGTGCCAGCTCACTATCGGGACAGTCGCAAGGAAACACCATATATTTT. Drawing the rest from reference TRBV18 and TRBJ1-3, the complete variable domain is NAGVMQNPRHLVRRRGQEARLRCSPMKGHSHVYWYRQLPEEGLKFMVYLQKENIIDESGMPKERFSAEFPKEGPSILRIQQVVRGDSAAYFCASSLSGQSQGNTIYFGEGSWLTVV.

The chain couples TRBV29-1 to TRBJ1-2, with D possibly matching TRBD1 (6 bases). Germline CDR1 and CDR2: SQVTM and ANQGSEA. CDR3 length: 13 residues. Trimming cost V 3 bases and J 2 bases, with 10 bases left between them. The CDR3 DNA follows: TGCAGCGTTGACAGGGGAGCAAACTATGGCTACACCTTC. It specifies CSVDRGANYGYTF.

The V gene is TRBV7-2, the J gene TRBJ2-5; possible D gene TRBD2, 7 bases. Germline V gene lookup returns CDR1 SGHTA and CDR2 FQGNSA. This CDR3 spans 13 amino acids. Trimming shortened V by 7 bases and J by 5 bases, and 14 bases separated the two germline ends. This CDR3 reads CASNGGGGETQYF. CDR3 nucleotide sequence: TGTGCCAGCAATGGCGGGGGCGGGGAGACCCAGTACTTC.